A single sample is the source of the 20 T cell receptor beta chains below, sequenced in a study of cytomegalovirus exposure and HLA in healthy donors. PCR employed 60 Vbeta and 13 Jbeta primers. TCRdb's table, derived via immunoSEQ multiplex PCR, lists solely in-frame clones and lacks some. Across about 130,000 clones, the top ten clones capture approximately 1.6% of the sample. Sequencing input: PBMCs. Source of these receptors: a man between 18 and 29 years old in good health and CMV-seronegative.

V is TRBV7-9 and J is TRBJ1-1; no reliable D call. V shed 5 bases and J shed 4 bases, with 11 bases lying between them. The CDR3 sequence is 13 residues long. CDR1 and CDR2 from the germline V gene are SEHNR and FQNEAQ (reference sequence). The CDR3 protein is CASSPLGGTEAFF. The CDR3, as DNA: TGTGCCAGCAGCCCCCTTGGCGGCACTGAAGCTTTCTTT.

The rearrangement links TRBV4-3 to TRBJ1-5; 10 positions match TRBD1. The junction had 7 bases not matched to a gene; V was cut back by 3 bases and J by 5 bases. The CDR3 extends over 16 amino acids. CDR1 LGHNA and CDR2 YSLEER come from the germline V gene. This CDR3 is CASSQGVGTGDQPQHF. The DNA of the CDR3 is TGCGCCAGCAGCCAGGGTGTGGGGACAGGGGATCAGCCCCAGCATTTT.

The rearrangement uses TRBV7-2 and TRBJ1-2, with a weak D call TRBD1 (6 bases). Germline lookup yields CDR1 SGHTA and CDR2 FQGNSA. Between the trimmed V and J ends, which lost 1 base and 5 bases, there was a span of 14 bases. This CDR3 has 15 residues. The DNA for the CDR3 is TGTGCCAGCAGCTTAGGACAGGCAATCGAGTATGGCTACACCTTC. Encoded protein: CASSLGQAIEYGYTF.

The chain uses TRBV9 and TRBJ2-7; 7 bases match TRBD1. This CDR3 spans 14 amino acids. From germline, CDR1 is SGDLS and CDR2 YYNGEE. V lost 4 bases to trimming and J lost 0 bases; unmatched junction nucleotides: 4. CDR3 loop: CASSPGQSSYEQYF. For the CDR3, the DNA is TGTGCCAGCAGCCCGGGACAGAGCTCCTACGAGCAGTACTTC.

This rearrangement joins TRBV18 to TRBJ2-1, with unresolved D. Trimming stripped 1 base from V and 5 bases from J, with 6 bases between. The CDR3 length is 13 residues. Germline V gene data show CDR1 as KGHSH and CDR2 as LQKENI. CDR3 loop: CASSPHRDNEQFF. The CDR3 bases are TGTGCCAGCTCACCACACCGGGACAATGAGCAGTTCTTC.

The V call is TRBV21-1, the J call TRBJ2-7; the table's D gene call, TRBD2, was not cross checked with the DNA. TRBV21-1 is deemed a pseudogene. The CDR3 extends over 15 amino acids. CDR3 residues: CASRVAGTPTYEQYF. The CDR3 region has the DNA TGTGCCAGCAGAGTGGCCGGGACTCCAACTTACGAGCAGTACTTC.

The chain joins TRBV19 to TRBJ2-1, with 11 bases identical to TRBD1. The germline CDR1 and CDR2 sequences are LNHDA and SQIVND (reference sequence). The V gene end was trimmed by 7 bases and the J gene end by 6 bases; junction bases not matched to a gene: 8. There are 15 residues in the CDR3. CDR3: CASILGGTGGNEQFF. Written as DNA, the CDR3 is TGTGCCAGTATCTTGGGCGGGACAGGGGGCAATGAGCAGTTCTTC.

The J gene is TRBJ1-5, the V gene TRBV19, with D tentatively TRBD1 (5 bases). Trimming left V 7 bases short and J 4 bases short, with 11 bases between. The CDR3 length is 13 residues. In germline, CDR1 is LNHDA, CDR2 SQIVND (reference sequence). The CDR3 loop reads CASTGEWNQPQHF. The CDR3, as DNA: TGTGCCAGTACGGGGGAATGGAATCAGCCCCAGCATTTT.

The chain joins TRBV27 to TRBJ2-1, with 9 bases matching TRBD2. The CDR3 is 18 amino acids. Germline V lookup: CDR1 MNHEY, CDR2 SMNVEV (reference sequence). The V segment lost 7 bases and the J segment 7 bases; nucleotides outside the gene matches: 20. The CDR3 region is CASTKTQTSGTIKNEQFF. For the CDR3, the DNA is TGTGCCAGCACCAAGACTCAGACTAGCGGAACCATTAAGAATGAGCAGTTCTTC.

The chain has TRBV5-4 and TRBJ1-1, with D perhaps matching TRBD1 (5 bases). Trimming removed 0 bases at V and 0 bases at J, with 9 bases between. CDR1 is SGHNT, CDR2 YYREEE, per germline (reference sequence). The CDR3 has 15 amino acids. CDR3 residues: CASSLGGGLNTEAFF. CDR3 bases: TGTGCCAGCAGCTTGGGCGGGGGATTGAACACTGAAGCTTTCTTT.

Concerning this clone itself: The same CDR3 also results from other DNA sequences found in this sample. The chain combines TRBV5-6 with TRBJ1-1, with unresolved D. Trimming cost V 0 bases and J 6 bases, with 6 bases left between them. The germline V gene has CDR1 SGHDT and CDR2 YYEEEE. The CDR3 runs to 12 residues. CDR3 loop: CASSLGRAEAFF. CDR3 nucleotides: TGTGCCAGCAGCTTGGGACGGGCTGAAGCTTTCTTT. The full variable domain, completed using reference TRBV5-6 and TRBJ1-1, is DAGVTQSPTHLIKTRGQQVTLRCSPKSGHDTVSWYQQALGQGPQFIFQYYEEEERQRGNFPDRFSGHQFPNYSSELNVNALLLGDSALYLCASSLGRAEAFFGQGTRLTVV.

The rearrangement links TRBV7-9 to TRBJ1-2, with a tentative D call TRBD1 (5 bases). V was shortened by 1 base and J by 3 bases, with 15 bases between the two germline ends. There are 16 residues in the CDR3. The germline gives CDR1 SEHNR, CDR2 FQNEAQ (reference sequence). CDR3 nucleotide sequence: TGTGCCAGCAGCTTAGTACCGGGACTTGACGACTATGGCTACACCTTC. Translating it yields CASSLVPGLDDYGYTF.

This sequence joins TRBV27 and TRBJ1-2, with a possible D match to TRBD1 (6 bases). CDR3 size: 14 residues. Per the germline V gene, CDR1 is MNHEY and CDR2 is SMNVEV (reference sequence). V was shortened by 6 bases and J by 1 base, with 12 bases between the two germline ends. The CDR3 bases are TGTGCCAGCAGCAGCACAGGGTTTAACTATGGCTACACCTTC. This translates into CASSSTGFNYGYTF.

The CDR3 loop reads CASRSTPDRSYEQYF. CDR3 nucleotide sequence: TGTGCCAGCAGATCTACTCCCGACAGGTCCTACGAGCAGTACTTC. The chain couples TRBV27 to TRBJ2-7; D possibly corresponds to TRBD1 (6 bases). V was clipped by 6 bases and J by 1 base, with 16 bases between them. This CDR3 has 15 amino acids. CDR1 MNHEY and CDR2 SMNVEV come from the germline V gene (reference sequence).

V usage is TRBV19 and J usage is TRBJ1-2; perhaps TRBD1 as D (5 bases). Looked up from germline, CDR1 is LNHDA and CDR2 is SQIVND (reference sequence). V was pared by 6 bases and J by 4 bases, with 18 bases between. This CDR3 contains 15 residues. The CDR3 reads CASRISGGGSYGYTF. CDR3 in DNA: TGTGCCAGTAGGATATCCGGCGGGGGAAGCTATGGCTACACCTTC.

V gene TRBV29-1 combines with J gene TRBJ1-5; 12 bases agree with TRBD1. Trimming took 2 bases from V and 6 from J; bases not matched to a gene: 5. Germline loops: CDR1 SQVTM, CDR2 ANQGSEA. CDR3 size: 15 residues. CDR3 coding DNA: TGCAGCGTTGAATTCGGGACAGGGGGCCCTCAGCCCCAGCATTTT. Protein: CSVEFGTGGPQPQHF.

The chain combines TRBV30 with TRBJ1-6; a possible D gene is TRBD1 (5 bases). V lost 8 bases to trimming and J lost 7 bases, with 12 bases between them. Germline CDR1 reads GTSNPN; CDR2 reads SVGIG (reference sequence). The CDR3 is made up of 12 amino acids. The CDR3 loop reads CAGQVPNSPLHF. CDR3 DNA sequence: TGTGCCGGACAAGTCCCAAATTCACCCCTCCACTTT.

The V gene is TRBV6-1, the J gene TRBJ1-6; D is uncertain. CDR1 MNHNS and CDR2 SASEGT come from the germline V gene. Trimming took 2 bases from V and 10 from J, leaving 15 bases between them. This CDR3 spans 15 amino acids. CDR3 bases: TGTGCCAGCAGTGAACGGGAGGTTTGGAACTCACCCCTCCACTTT. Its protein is CASSEREVWNSPLHF.

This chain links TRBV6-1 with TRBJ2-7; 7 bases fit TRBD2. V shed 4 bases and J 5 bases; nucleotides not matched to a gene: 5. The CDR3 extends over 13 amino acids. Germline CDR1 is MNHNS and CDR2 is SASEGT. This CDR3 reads CASSASGGHEQYF. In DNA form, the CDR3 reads TGTGCCAGCAGTGCTAGCGGAGGCCACGAGCAGTACTTC.

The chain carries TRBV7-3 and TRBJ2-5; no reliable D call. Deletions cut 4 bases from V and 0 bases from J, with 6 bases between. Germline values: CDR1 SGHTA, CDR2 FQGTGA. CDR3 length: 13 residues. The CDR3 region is CASSSGYQETQYF. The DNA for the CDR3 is TGTGCCAGCAGCTCTGGCTACCAAGAGACCCAGTACTTC.